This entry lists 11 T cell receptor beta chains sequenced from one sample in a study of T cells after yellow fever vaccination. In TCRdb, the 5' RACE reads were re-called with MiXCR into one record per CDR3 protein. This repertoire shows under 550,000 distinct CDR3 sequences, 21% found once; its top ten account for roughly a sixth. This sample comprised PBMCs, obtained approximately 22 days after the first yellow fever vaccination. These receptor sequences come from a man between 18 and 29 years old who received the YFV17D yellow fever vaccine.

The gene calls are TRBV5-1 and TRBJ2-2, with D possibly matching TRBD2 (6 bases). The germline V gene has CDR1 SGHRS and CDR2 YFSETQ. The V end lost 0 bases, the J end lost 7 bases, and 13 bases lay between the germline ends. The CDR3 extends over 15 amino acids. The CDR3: CASSLVSGKGGELFF. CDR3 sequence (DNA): TGCGCCAGCAGCTTGGTTAGCGGAAAGGGCGGGGAGCTGTTTTTT.

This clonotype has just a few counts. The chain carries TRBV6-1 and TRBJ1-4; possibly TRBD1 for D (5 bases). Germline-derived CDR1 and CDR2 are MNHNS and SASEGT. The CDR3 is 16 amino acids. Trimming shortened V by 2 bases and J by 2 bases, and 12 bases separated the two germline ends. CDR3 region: CASSERGGSTNEKLFF. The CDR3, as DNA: TGTGCCAGCAGTGAAAGGGGAGGGTCGACTAATGAAAAACTGTTTTTT.

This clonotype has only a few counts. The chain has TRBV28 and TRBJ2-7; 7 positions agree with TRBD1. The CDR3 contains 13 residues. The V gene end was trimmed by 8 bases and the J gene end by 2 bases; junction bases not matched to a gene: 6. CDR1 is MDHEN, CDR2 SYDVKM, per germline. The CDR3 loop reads CASSDRAAYEQYV. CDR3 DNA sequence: TGTGCCAGCTCTGACAGGGCGGCCTACGAGCAGTACGTC.

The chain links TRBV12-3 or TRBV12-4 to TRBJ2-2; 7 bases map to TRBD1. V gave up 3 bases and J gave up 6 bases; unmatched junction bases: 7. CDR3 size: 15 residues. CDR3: CASSFFDRESGELFF. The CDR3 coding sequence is TGTGCCAGCAGTTTTTTCGACAGGGAGTCCGGGGAGCTGTTTTTT.

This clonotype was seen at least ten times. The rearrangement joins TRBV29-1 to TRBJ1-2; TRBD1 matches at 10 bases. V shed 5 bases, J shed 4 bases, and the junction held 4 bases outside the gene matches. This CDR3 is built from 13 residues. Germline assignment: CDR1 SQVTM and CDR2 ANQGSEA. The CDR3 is CSVSGTGVYGYTF. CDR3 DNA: TGCAGCGTTTCCGGGACAGGGGTCTATGGCTACACCTTC.

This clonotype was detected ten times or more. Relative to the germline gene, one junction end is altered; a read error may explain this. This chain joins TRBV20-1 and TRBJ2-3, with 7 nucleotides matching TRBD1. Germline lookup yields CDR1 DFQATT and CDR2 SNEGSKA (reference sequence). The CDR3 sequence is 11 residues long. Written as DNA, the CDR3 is TGCAGTGCCGTTACCGACAGGGTCCATTTTTTT. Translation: CSAVTDRVHFF.

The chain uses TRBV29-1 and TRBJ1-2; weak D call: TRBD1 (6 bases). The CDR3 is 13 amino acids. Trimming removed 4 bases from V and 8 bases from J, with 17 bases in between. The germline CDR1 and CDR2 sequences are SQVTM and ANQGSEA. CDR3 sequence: CSVGANLQGGYTF. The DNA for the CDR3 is TGCAGCGTTGGGGCGAACCTTCAGGGGGGCTACACCTTC. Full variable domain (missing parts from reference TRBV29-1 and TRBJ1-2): SAVISQKPSRDICQRGTSLTIQCQVDSQVTMMFWYRQQPGQSLTLIATANQGSEATYESGFVIDKFPISRPNLTFSTLTVSNMSPEDSSIYLCSVGANLQGGYTFGSGTRLTVV.

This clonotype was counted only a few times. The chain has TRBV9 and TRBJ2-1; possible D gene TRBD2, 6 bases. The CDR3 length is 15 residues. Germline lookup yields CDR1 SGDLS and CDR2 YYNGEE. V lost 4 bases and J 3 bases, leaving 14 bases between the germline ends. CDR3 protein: CASSLGGVGYNEQFF. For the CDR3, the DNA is TGTGCCAGCAGCCTCGGCGGGGTGGGCTACAATGAGCAGTTCTTC.

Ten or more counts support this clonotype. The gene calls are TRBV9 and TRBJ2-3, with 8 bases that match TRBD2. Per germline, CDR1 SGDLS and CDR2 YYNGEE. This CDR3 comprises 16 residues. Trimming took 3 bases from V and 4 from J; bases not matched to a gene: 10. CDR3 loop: CASSALTSGGPDTQYF. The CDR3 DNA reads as TGTGCCAGCAGCGCCTTGACCAGCGGGGGACCAGATACGCAGTATTTT.

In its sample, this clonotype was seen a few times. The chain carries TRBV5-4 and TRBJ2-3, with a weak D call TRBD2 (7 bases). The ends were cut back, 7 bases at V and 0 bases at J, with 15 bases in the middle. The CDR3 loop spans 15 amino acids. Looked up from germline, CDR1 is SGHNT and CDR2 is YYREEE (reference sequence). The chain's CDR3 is CASFGAGASTDTQYF. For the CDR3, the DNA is TGTGCCAGCTTTGGGGCGGGGGCTAGCACAGATACGCAGTATTTT.

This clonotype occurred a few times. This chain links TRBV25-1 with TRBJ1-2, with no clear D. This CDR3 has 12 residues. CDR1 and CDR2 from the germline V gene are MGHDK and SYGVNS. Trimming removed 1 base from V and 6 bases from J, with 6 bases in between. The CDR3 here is CASSELSHGYTF. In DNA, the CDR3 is TGTGCCAGCAGTGAATTATCTCATGGCTACACCTTC.